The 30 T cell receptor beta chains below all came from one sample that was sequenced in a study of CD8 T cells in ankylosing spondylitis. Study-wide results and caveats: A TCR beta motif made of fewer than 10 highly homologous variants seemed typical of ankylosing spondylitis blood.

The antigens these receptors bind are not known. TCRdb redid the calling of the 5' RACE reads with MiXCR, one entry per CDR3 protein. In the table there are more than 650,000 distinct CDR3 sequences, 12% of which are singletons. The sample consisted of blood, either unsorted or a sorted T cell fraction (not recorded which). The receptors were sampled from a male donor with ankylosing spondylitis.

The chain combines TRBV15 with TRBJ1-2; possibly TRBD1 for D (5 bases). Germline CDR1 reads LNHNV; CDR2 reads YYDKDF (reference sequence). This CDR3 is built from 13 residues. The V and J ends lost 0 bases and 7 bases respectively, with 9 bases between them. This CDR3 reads CATSRDPGTGYTF. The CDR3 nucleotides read TGTGCCACCAGCAGAGATCCAGGGACTGGCTACACCTTC.

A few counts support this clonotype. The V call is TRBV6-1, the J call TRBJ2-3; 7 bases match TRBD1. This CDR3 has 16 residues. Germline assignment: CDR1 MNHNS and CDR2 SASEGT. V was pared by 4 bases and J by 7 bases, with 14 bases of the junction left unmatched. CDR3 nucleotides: TGTGCCAGCAGTGGAAGGGGACAGTCCTTTCCCTATACGCAGTATTTT. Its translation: CASSGRGQSFPYTQYF.

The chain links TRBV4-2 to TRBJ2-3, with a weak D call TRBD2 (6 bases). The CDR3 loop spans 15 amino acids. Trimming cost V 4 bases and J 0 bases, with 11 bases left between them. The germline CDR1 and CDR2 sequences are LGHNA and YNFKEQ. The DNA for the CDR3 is TGTGCCAGCAGCCCAGCCGGGACTAGCACAGATACGCAGTATTTT. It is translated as CASSPAGTSTDTQYF.

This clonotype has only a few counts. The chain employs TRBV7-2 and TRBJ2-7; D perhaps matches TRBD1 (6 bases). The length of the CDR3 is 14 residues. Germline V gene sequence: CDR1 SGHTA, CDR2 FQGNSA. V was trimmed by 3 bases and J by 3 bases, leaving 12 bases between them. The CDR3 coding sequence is TGTGCCAGCAGCTTTGGCCCGGACAGCTACGAGCAGTACTTC. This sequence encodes CASSFGPDSYEQYF.

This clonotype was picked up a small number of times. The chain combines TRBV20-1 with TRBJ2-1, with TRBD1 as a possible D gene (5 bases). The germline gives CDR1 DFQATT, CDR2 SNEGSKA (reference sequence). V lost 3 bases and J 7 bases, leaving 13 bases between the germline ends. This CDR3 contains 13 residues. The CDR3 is CSASQTAGNEQFF. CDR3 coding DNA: TGCAGTGCTAGTCAGACAGCTGGGAATGAGCAGTTCTTC.

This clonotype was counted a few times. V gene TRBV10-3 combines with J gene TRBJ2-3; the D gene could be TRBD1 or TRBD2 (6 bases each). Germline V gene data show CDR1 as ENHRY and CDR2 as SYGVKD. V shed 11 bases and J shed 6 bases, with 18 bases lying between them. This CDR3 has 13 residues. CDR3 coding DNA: TGTGCCGTCGACGGGGGCCAAGGGGATACGCAGTATTTT. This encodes CAVDGGQGDTQYF.

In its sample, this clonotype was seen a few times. The CDR3 bases are TGCAGTGCTAGGTCGCCTACAGGAAACTATGGCTACACCTTC. Amino acid sequence: CSARSPTGNYGYTF. This chain connects TRBV20-1 to TRBJ1-2; D is possibly TRBD1 (5 bases). Germline-derived CDR1 and CDR2 are DFQATT and SNEGSKA (reference sequence). The CDR3 spans 14 residues. Trimming left V 3 bases short and J 2 bases short, with 13 bases between.

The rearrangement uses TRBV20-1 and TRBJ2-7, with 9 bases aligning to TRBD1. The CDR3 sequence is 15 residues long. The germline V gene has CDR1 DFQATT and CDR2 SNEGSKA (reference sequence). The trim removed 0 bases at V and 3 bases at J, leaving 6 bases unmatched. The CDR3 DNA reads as TGCAGTGCTAGAGATAAGACAGGGGGGGGCTACGAGCAGTACTTC. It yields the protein CSARDKTGGGYEQYF.

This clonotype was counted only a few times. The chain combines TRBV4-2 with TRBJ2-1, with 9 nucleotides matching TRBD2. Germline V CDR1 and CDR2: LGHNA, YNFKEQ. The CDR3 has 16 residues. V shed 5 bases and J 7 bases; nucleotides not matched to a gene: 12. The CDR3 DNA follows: TGTGCCAGCAGCTCAAGAATAATAGCGGGAGATAATGAGCAGTTCTTC. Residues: CASSSRIIAGDNEQFF.

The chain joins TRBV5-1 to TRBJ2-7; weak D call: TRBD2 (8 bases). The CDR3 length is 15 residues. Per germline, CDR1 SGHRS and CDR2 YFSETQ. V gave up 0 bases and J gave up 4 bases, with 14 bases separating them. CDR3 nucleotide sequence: TGCGCCAGCAGCTTGGCCGGGAGGGGGCAATACGAGCAGTACTTC. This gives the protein CASSLAGRGQYEQYF.

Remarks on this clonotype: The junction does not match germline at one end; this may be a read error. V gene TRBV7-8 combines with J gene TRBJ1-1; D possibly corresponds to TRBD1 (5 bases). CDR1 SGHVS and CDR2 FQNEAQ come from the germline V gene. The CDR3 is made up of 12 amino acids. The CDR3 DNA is TGTGCCAGCAGCTTAGGAGGGACTGGAGCTTTCTTT. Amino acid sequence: CASSLGGTGAFF.

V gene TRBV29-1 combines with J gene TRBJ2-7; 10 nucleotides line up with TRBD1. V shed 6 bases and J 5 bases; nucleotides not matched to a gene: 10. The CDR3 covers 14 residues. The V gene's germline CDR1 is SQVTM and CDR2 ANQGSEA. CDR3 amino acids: CSVSRQGARNEQYF. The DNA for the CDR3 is TGCAGCGTCAGCCGACAGGGGGCGAGGAACGAGCAGTACTTC.

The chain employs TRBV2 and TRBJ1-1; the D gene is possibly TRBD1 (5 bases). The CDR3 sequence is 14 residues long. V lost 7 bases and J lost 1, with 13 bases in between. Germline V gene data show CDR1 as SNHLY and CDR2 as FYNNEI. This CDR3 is CASTKGLSNTEAFF. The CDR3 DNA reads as TGTGCCAGCACAAAGGGACTGTCGAACACTGAAGCTTTCTTT.

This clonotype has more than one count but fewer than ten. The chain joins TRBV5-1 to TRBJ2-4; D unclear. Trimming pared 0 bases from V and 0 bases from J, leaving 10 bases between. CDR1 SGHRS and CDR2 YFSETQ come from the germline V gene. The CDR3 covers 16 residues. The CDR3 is CASSLAVGLAKNIQYF. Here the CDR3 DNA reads TGCGCCAGCAGCTTGGCCGTGGGGTTAGCCAAAAACATTCAGTACTTC. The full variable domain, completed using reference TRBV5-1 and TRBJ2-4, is KAGVTQTPRYLIKTRGQQVTLSCSPISGHRSVSWYQQTPGQGLQFLFEYFSETQRNKGNFPGRFSGRQFSNSRSEMNVSTLELGDSALYLCASSLAVGLAKNIQYFGAGTRLSVL.

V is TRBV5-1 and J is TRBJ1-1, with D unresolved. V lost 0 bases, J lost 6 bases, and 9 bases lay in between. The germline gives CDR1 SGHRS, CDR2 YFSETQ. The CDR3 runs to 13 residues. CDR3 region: CASSLGGLAEAFF. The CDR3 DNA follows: TGCGCCAGCAGCTTGGGGGGTTTGGCTGAAGCTTTCTTT.

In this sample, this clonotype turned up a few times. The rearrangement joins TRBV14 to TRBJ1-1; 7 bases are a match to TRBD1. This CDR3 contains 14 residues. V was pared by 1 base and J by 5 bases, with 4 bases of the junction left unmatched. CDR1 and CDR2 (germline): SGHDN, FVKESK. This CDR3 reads CASSQVSDRTEAFF. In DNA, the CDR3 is TGTGCCAGCAGCCAAGTTTCGGACAGGACTGAAGCTTTCTTT.

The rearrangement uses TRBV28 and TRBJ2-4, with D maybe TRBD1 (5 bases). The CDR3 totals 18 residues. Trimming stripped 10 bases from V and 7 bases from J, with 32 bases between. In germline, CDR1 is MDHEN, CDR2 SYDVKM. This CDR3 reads CAITIDNRKAKTFNIQYF. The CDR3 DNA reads TGTGCCATCACGATAGATAACAGGAAGGCAAAAACATTCAACATTCAGTACTTC.

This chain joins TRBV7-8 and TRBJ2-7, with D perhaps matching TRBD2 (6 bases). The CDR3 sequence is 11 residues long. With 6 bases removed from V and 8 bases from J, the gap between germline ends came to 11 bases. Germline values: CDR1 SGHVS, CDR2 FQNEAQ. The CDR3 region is CASSSRTKQYF. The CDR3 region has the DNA TGTGCCAGCAGTTCGAGGACTAAGCAGTACTTC.

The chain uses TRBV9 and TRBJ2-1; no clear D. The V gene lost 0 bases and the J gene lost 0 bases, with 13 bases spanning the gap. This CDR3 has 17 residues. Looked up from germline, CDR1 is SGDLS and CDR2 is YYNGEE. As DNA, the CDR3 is TGTGCCAGCAGCGTAGCTGAAGGCGGAAGCTCCTACAATGAGCAGTTCTTC. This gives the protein CASSVAEGGSSYNEQFF.

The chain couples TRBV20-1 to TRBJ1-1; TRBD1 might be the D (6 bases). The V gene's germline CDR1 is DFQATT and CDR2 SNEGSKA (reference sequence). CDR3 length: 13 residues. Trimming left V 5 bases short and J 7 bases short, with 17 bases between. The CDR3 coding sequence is TGCAGTGCTGGACTAGCGGGGGCGGATGAAGCTTTCTTT. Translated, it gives CSAGLAGADEAFF.

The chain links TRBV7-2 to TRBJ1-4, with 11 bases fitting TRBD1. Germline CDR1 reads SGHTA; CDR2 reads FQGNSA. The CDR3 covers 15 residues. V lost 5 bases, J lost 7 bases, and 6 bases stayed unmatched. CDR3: CASSLWTGGGEKLFF. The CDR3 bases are TGTGCCAGCAGCCTATGGACAGGGGGCGGTGAAAAACTGTTTTTT.

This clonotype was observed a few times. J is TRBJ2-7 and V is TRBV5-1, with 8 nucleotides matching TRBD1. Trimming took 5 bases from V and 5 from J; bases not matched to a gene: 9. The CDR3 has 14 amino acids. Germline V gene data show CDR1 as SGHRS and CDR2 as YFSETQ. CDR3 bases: TGCGCCAGCAGTTCAAGGACAGGGTCGGACGAGCAGTACTTC. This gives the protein CASSSRTGSDEQYF.

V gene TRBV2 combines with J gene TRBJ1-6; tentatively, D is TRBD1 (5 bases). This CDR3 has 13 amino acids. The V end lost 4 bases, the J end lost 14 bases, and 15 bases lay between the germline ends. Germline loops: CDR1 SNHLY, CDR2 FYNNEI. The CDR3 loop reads CASSVDQRGALHF. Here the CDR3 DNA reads TGTGCCAGCAGTGTGGACCAGCGAGGGGCCCTCCACTTT.

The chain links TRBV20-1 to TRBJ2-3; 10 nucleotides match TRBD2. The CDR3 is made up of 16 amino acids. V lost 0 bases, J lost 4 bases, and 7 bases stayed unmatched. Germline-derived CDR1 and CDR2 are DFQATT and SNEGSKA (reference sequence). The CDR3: CSARDPLAGGADTQYF. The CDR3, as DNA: TGCAGTGCTAGAGATCCTTTAGCGGGGGGCGCAGATACGCAGTATTTT.

This CDR3 is CASSYAGAANEKLFF. For the CDR3, the DNA is TGTGCCAGCAGTTACGCCGGGGCGGCTAATGAAAAACTGTTTTTT. This chain connects TRBV6-2 or TRBV6-3 to TRBJ1-4; D may be TRBD1 (5 bases). The CDR3 covers 15 residues. V lost 2 bases and J lost 3, with 10 bases in between. Germline values: CDR1 MNHEY, CDR2 SVGEGT.

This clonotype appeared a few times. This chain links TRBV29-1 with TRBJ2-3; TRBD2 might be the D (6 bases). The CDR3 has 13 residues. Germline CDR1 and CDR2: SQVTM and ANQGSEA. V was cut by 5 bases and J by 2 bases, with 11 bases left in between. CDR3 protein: CSVRSGYTDTQYF. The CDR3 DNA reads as TGCAGCGTTCGAAGCGGGTACACAGATACGCAGTATTTT.

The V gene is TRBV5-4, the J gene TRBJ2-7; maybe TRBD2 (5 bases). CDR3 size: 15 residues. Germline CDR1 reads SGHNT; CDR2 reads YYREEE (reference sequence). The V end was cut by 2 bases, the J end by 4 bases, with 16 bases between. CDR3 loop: CASSLKAEVGYEQYF. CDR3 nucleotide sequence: TGTGCCAGCAGCTTAAAAGCGGAAGTGGGATACGAGCAGTACTTC.

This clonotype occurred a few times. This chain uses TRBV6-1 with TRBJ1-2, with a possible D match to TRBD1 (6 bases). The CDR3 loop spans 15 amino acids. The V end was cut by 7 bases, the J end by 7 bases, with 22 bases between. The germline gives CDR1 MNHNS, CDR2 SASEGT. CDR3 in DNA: TGTGCCAGCACCGTCACGCTCGAACAGGGCTTTGGCTACACCTTC. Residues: CASTVTLEQGFGYTF.

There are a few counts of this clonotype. Here the CDR3 reads CASSLSGVWGALQETQYF. In DNA, the CDR3 is TGTGCCAGCAGCTTATCTGGGGTTTGGGGGGCGCTCCAAGAGACCCAGTACTTC. This sequence joins TRBV11-2 and TRBJ2-5; possibly TRBD1 or TRBD2 for D (6 bases each). Germline V lookup: CDR1 SGHAT, CDR2 FQNNGV. V dropped 2 bases and J dropped 1 base, with 20 bases sitting between them. This CDR3 has 18 amino acids. Full variable domain (outside the CDR3, taken from reference TRBV11-2 and TRBJ2-5): EAGVAQSPRYKIIEKRQSVAFWCNPISGHATLYWYQQILGQGPKLLIQFQNNGVVDDSQLPKDRFSAERLKGVDSTLKIQPAKLEDSAVYLCASSLSGVWGALQETQYFGPGTRLLVL.

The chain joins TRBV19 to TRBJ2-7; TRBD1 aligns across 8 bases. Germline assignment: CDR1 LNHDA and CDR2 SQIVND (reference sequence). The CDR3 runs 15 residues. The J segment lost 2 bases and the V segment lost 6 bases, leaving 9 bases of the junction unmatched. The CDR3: CASSQPGGRTYEQYF. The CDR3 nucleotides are TGTGCCAGTAGCCAGCCAGGGGGCAGGACCTACGAGCAGTACTTC.